The 7 T cell receptor beta chains below all came from one sample that was sequenced in a study of kidney transplant recipient with SARS-CoV-2 infection. In TCRdb, the reads were re-called with MiXCR into one record per CDR3 protein. The sample carries fewer than 250,000 distinct CDR3 sequences, more than 25% recorded once. Material: a blood sample, obtained at baseline and on day 111 from a kidney transplant recipient. All receptors come from a male patient between 25 and 40 years old who had COVID-19 and was a kidney transplant recipient. Among the T cells, some may be from the graft donor.

This clonotype was seen many times. The chain joins TRBV12-3 or TRBV12-4 to TRBJ1-1; D is undetermined. The CDR3 has 16 amino acids. Trimming stripped 3 bases from V and 0 bases from J, with 14 bases between. The CDR3 sequence: CASSLGLAGVNTEAFF. DNA of the CDR3: TGTGCCAGCAGTTTGGGTCTTGCAGGCGTGAACACTGAAGCTTTCTTT.

Points on this clonotype: A read error may be the cause here, since a much bigger clone is one base away. The V gene is TRBV12-3 or TRBV12-4, the J gene TRBJ2-7; D is ambiguous. This CDR3 spans 14 amino acids. The CDR3: CAGSFLLQDHEQYF. The DNA of the CDR3 is TGTGCCGGCAGTTTTCTTTTGCAGGACCACGAGCAGTACTTC.

This clonotype was seen at least ten times. The CDR3: CASSDVTGVRYTEAFF. CDR3 nucleotide sequence: TGTGCCAGCAGTGACGTGACAGGGGTGCGGTACACTGAAGCTTTCTTT. The J gene is TRBJ1-1, the V gene TRBV6-1, with 8 bases identical to TRBD1. Germline V CDR1 and CDR2: MNHNS, SASEGT. This CDR3 has 16 residues. The junction had 9 bases not matched to a gene; V was cut back by 3 bases and J by 3 bases.

With respect to this clonotype: A much larger clone is a single base away; this may be a read error. V usage is TRBV10-2 and J usage is TRBJ2-2; D unresolved. The CDR3 sequence is 13 residues long. V lost 4 bases and J 6 bases, leaving 9 bases between the germline ends. Germline V gene sequence: CDR1 WSHSY, CDR2 SAAADI. In DNA form, the CDR3 reads TGCGCCAGCAGTGTGTACGGCTCCGGGGAGCTGTTTTTT. It yields the protein CASSVYGSGELFF.

In this sample, this clonotype turned up many times. J is TRBJ2-7 and V is TRBV4-1, with 13 bases matching TRBD2. The germline V gene encodes CDR1 MGHRA and CDR2 YSYEKL. This CDR3 is 18 amino acids long. Trimming took 2 bases from V and 2 from J; bases not matched to a gene: 9. CDR3 DNA sequence: TGCGCCAGCAGCCAACGGACTAGCGGGAGTCCCTTAACCTACGAGCAGTACTTC. Protein: CASSQRTSGSPLTYEQYF.

This clonotype occurred a few times. This chain uses TRBV9 with TRBJ2-3; 11 bases map to TRBD1. Germline loops: CDR1 SGDLS, CDR2 YYNGEE. The CDR3 loop spans 15 amino acids. Trimming at V came to 3 bases and at J to 5 bases, leaving 5 bases not matched to a gene. CDR3 nucleotides: TGTGCCAGCAGCGAAAGGACAGGGGGCAGAGATACGCAGTATTTT. It yields the protein CASSERTGGRDTQYF.

With regard to this clonotype: It may be a read error: a sequence one base away is much more abundant. This chain uses TRBV8-2 with TRBJ2-6. TRBV8-2 is assigned pseudogene status. The CDR3 loop spans 17 amino acids. The CDR3 region is CGKVERIAQSRANVLTF. The CDR3 DNA sequence: TGTGGCAAAGTAGAGAGGATAGCACAAAGTCGGGCCAACGTCCTGACTTTC.